This entry features one T cell receptor (beta chain) sequence. Its antigen is not known. Cells designated naive CD8 were CD45RO-negative and were positively selected for CCR7, with terminally differentiated effector memory CD45RA+ cells excluded. Profiling relied on immunoSEQ multiplex PCR, and the TCRdb table lists in-frame clones only, not all of them. The sample gives hundreds of thousands of clones, 92% of which show up once; about 24% is in the top ten. Germline-derived CDR1 and CDR2 are ENHRY and SYGVKD. V gave up 7 bases and J gave up 6 bases, with 20 bases separating them. This CDR3 is 15 amino acids long. The data stem from a study of shared clonotypes between healthy human individuals. Study details: Per donor, three plates held CD4 naive cells, three held CD4 memory, two held CD8 naive and one held CD8 memory. The study, taken as a whole, reports: It was anticipated that sequencing depth would influence how many clonotypes donors shared. Among non-shared clonotypes, generation probabilities were lower than among those shared by all four donors. Rarefaction showed that sequencing of sorted subsets was incomplete (despite large depth).

The chain links TRBV10-3 to TRBJ2-3; the D gene is possibly TRBD2 (5 bases). The sample taken for sequencing was naive CD8+ T cells sorted from blood. This sequence originates from a young man in good health. This CDR3 is CAINSTPDLKDTQYF. CDR3 sequence (DNA): TGTGCCATCAATTCCACTCCGGACTTAAAGGATACGCAGTATTTT.